This entry concerns a single T cell receptor beta chain. The data derive from a study of blood T cell repertoires in COVID-19. Cohort allocation depended upon clinical history that participants reported. Germline V gene lookup returns CDR1 PRHDT and CDR2 FYEKMQ (reference sequence). V lost 5 bases, J lost 0 bases, and 15 bases lay in between. The CDR3 has 16 residues. Profiling relied on immunoSEQ multiplex PCR, and the TCRdb table lists in-frame clones only, not all of them. The sample records approximately 290,000 clones, approximately 83% being singletons. This TCR came from a woman aged 25 to 39 who had recovered from COVID-19. What was sequenced was PBMCs or T cells enriched from blood (not recorded which). The chain combines TRBV13 with TRBJ2-3; TRBD2 might be the D (6 bases). DNA of the CDR3: TGTGCCAGCAGCACGCGGGACGATGACAGCACAGATACGCAGTATTTT. It codes for CASSTRDDDSTDTQYF.